These 3 T cell receptor beta chains were sequenced from one sample in a study of blood T cell repertoires in COVID-19. Data came from immunoSEQ multiplex PCR; TCRdb stores just in-frame clones and leaves some out. The sample holds some 150,000 clones, 65% to 85% seen once. Sequenced: peripheral blood. Receptors originate from a human donor in a cohort sampled during active COVID-19.

The V and J genes are TRBV2 and TRBJ1-2; D might be TRBD1 (6 bases). Germline V gene data show CDR1 as SNHLY and CDR2 as FYNNEI. Trimming pared 7 bases from V and 6 bases from J, leaving 15 bases between. The CDR3 covers 13 residues. CDR3 loop: CASNYRANNGYTF. In nucleotides, the CDR3 is TGTGCCAGCAATTACAGGGCAAACAATGGCTACACCTTC.

The chain employs TRBV7-9 and TRBJ1-2; maybe TRBD1 (5 bases). Germline V CDR1 and CDR2: SEHNR, FQNEAQ (reference sequence). Trimming took off 5 bases at V and 8 bases at J, with 12 bases between the two ends. This CDR3 spans 12 amino acids. The CDR3 spells CASSRDQQGYTF. DNA for the CDR3: TGTGCCAGCAGCAGGGACCAACAGGGCTACACCTTC.

This clone has more than one count but fewer than ten. The chain combines TRBV5-1 with TRBJ2-1; 10 bases line up with TRBD1. CDR1 and CDR2 from the germline V gene are SGHRS and YFSETQ. This CDR3 is 13 amino acids long. The ends lost 2 bases at V and 10 bases at J; junction bases unmatched: 3. CDR3 coding DNA: TGCGCCAGCAGCTTCGGGACAGGGGACGAGCAGTTCTTC. Protein: CASSFGTGDEQFF.